The 32 T cell receptor beta chains presented below share a single source sample, sequenced in a study of CD8+ T cells in alopecia areata. It was cDNA, reverse transcribed from extracted RNA, that served as the sequencing template. The assay was immunoSEQ multiplex PCR, and TCRdb's table has in-frame clones only and misses some. Here the sample spans nearly 200,000 clones, 55% to 70% being singletons. As to treatment: oral pan-JAK inhibitor, 5-10 mg twice daily. Specimen: CD4+ T cells sorted from blood, collected at week 24, from a patient treated with tofacitinib. The source of these receptors is a human donor with alopecia areata.

This chain links TRBV18 with TRBJ2-3; tentative D call: TRBD1 (6 bases). V shed 4 bases and J shed 2 bases, with 16 bases lying between them. The germline CDR1 and CDR2 sequences are KGHSH and LQKENI. This CDR3 region has 16 residues. DNA for the CDR3: TGTGCCAGCTCACTATTTGGGACATACCCCACAGATACGCAGTATTTT. Protein product: CASSLFGTYPTDTQYF. The full variable domain, its missing parts supplied by reference TRBV18 and TRBJ2-3, is NAGVMQNPRHLVRRRGQEARLRCSPMKGHSHVYWYRQLPEEGLKFMVYLQKENIIDESGMPKERFSAEFPKEGPSILRIQQVVRGDSAAYFCASSLFGTYPTDTQYFGPGTRLTVL.

This clone showed up just once. V usage is TRBV9 and J usage is TRBJ1-2; the D is unclear. The V gene's germline CDR1 is SGDLS and CDR2 YYNGEE. This CDR3 has 11 amino acids. The V end was cut by 2 bases, the J end by 9 bases, with 8 bases between. CDR3 DNA sequence: TGTGCCAGCAGCGTTCCCGGCAGCTACACCTTC. The encoded protein is CASSVPGSYTF.

Only a few counts were recorded for this clone. CDR3 nucleotide sequence: TGCGCCAGCAGCCCCACAGGTAATGAGCAGTTCTTC. It translates to CASSPTGNEQFF. This chain connects TRBV4-1 to TRBJ2-1, with D possibly being TRBD1 (5 bases). The V gene lost 4 bases and the J gene lost 7 bases, with 8 bases spanning the gap. The CDR3 totals 12 residues. Germline V CDR1 and CDR2: MGHRA, YSYEKL.

The chain couples TRBV5-1 to TRBJ2-1, with D hard to call. The V gene's germline CDR1 is SGHRS and CDR2 YFSETQ. The V and J ends lost 4 bases and 1 base respectively, with 12 bases between them. CDR3 length: 15 residues. CDR3 bases: TGCGCCAGCAGCATCCAGGAACCATCCTACAATGAGCAGTTCTTC. This translates into CASSIQEPSYNEQFF.

This clone was seen a handful of times. The chain recombines TRBV7-2 with TRBJ2-1; D unresolved. Trimming took 1 base from V and 3 from J, leaving 7 bases between them. This CDR3 has 14 amino acids. From germline, CDR1 is SGHTA and CDR2 FQGNSA. In nucleotides, the CDR3 is TGTGCCAGCAGCTTAGAACAAATCTACAATGAGCAGTTCTTC. It codes for CASSLEQIYNEQFF.

This chain joins TRBV6-5 and TRBJ1-2; no clear D. CDR1 is MNHEY and CDR2 is SVGAGI in the germline V gene. There are 12 residues in the CDR3. The CDR3 DNA follows: TGTGGGGCAGCAGGTCCCGGAGATGGCTACACCTTC. The encoded protein is CGAAGPGDGYTF.

This clone was picked up one time. The chain has TRBV2 and TRBJ2-1; 10 nucleotides agree with TRBD1. Germline trimming cut 11 bases from V and 10 bases from J; bases unmatched to any gene: 11. The CDR3 sequence is 13 residues long. Germline V lookup: CDR1 SNHLY, CDR2 FYNNEI. CDR3 in DNA: TGTGCCGGAACCGGGACAGGGGCTGGGGAGCAGTTCTTC. Its protein is CAGTGTGAGEQFF.

Notes on this clone: The junction shows a germline mismatch at one end, possibly a read error. J is TRBJ2-3 and V is TRBV20-1; possibly TRBD1 for D (6 bases). CDR1 DFQATT and CDR2 SNEGSKA come from the germline V gene (reference sequence). The CDR3 has 11 amino acids. CDR3 sequence (DNA): TGTAGTGCTAGGACAGCAGATACGCAGTATTTT. As protein: CSARTADTQYF.

The V and J genes are TRBV7-9 and TRBJ2-3; a possible D gene is TRBD1 (6 bases). The CDR3 has 16 residues. Per germline, CDR1 SEHNR and CDR2 FQNEAQ (reference sequence). The V end lost 4 bases, the J end lost 0 bases, and 14 bases lay between the germline ends. The CDR3 DNA reads as TGTGCCAGCAGCTCATCTACAGGGATTAGCACAGATACGCAGTATTTT. Translating it yields CASSSSTGISTDTQYF.

The V call is TRBV6-6, the J call TRBJ1-1; D not resolved. The CDR3 is 12 amino acids. Trimming cost V 8 bases and J 1 base, with 8 bases left between them. Germline loops: CDR1 MNHNY, CDR2 SVGAGI (reference sequence). CDR3 DNA sequence: TGTGCCAGCGGATCGGGGAACACTGAAGCTTTCTTT. Residues: CASGSGNTEAFF.

The rearrangement joins TRBV10-3 to TRBJ2-7; TRBD1 is a possible D gene (6 bases). The CDR3 extends over 13 amino acids. Germline CDR1 is ENHRY and CDR2 is SYGVKD. Trimming took 5 bases from V and 0 from J, leaving 8 bases between them. CDR3 loop: CAISRQDSYEQYF. The CDR3 DNA is TGTGCCATCAGTCGACAGGACTCCTACGAGCAGTACTTC.

This clone was observed a single time. The chain couples TRBV30 to TRBJ2-2; D may match TRBD1 or TRBD2 (5 bases each). Trimming cost V 3 bases and J 5 bases, with 22 bases left between them. CDR1 GTSNPN and CDR2 SVGIG come from the germline V gene (reference sequence). The CDR3 has 17 amino acids. The CDR3 region is CAWSQFAGAPGTGELFF. CDR3 sequence (DNA): TGTGCCTGGAGCCAATTTGCCGGGGCTCCGGGGACCGGGGAGCTGTTTTTT.

This clone was seen a few times. The genes are TRBV29-1 and TRBJ2-3; 8 bases are shared with TRBD1. The CDR3 covers 15 residues. The trim removed 8 bases at V and 5 bases at J, leaving 15 bases unmatched. Germline CDR1 and CDR2: SQVTM and ANQGSEA. The CDR3 coding sequence is TGCAGCTTTTGGACAGGGACCAATTTGAGAGATACGCAGTATTTT. Amino acid sequence: CSFWTGTNLRDTQYF.

The V gene is TRBV29-1, the J gene TRBJ1-1, with D hard to call. Germline V gene lookup returns CDR1 SQVTM and CDR2 ANQGSEA. The CDR3 length is 8 residues. Trimming stripped 6 bases from V and 9 bases from J, with 5 bases between. CDR3 loop: CSVEKAFF. For the CDR3, the DNA is TGCAGCGTGGAAAAAGCTTTCTTT.

The chain has TRBV5-4 and TRBJ1-2; TRBD1 might be the D (5 bases). There are 13 residues in the CDR3. Germline assignment: CDR1 SGHNT and CDR2 YYREEE (reference sequence). V dropped 3 bases and J dropped 5 bases, with 11 bases sitting between them. CDR3 sequence: CASSSGTEYGYTF. The CDR3 nucleotides read TGTGCCAGCAGCTCCGGGACGGAGTATGGCTACACCTTC.

This clone showed up just once. This chain uses TRBV2 with TRBJ1-2, with D possibly matching TRBD1 (5 bases). Germline-derived CDR1 and CDR2 are SNHLY and FYNNEI. This CDR3 spans 12 amino acids. Trimming removed 2 bases from V and 8 bases from J, with 9 bases in between. The CDR3 loop reads CASSEYGDGYTF. The DNA of the CDR3 is TGTGCCAGCAGTGAATACGGGGACGGCTACACCTTC.

The CDR3 protein is CASRGPPAESSYNEQFF. In DNA form, the CDR3 reads TGTGCCAGCAGGGGCCCCCCAGCGGAGAGCTCCTACAATGAGCAGTTCTTC. This chain joins TRBV25-1 and TRBJ2-1, with TRBD2 as a possible D gene (5 bases). The CDR3 is made up of 17 amino acids. V lost 6 bases and J lost 0, with 18 bases in between. Germline lookup yields CDR1 MGHDK and CDR2 SYGVNS.

This clone was seen a handful of times. The chain has TRBV29-1 and TRBJ1-4; possible D gene TRBD1, 6 bases. The CDR3 is 12 residues long. In germline, CDR1 is SQVTM, CDR2 ANQGSEA. V was pared by 6 bases and J by 11 bases, with 16 bases between. In DNA form, the CDR3 reads TGCAGCGTCCCGGGGACATCAGGGAAACTGTTTTTT. It codes for CSVPGTSGKLFF.

This rearrangement joins TRBV7-2 to TRBJ2-7; 11 positions agree with TRBD2. Germline V gene data show CDR1 as SGHTA and CDR2 as FQGNSA. V trimming: 0 bases; J trimming: 2 bases; junction bases outside the gene matches: 0. The CDR3 has 15 amino acids. As DNA, the CDR3 is TGTGCCAGCAGCTTAGCACTAGCGGGAGCCTACGAGCAGTACTTC. This sequence encodes CASSLALAGAYEQYF.

The rearrangement joins TRBV18 to TRBJ2-7; D may be TRBD2 (5 bases). CDR1 is KGHSH and CDR2 is LQKENI in the germline V gene. V lost 3 bases, J lost 4 bases, and 13 bases lay in between. The CDR3 spans 14 residues. In nucleotides, the CDR3 is TGTGCCAGCTCACCTTACGGGGTCGGGTACGAGCAGTACTTC. Protein sequence: CASSPYGVGYEQYF. The full variable domain, in which reference TRBV18 and TRBJ2-7 provide the parts outside the CDR3, is NAGVMQNPRHLVRRRGQEARLRCSPMKGHSHVYWYRQLPEEGLKFMVYLQKENIIDESGMPKERFSAEFPKEGPSILRIQQVVRGDSAAYFCASSPYGVGYEQYFGPGTRLTVT.

This clone turned up a few times. The J gene is TRBJ1-6, the V gene TRBV29-1, with 7 bases identical to TRBD1. CDR1 is SQVTM, CDR2 ANQGSEA, per germline. This CDR3 comprises 14 residues. V shed 7 bases and J 0 bases; nucleotides not matched to a gene: 3. CDR3 protein: CSDYRGSYNSPLHF. The CDR3 nucleotides read TGCAGCGACTACAGGGGCTCCTATAATTCACCCCTCCACTTT.

This chain links TRBV19 with TRBJ2-2; 13 positions agree with TRBD2. The CDR3 length is 17 residues. Trimming cost V 4 bases and J 7 bases; bases outside gene matches: 9. Germline lookup yields CDR1 LNHDA and CDR2 SQIVND (reference sequence). This CDR3 is CASSSPPGLAGHGELFF. The CDR3 DNA reads TGTGCCAGTAGTAGTCCACCGGGACTAGCGGGACACGGGGAGCTGTTTTTT. The full variable domain, its missing parts supplied by reference TRBV19 and TRBJ2-2, is DGGITQSPKYLFRKEGQNVTLSCEQNLNHDAMYWYRQDPGQGLRLIYYSQIVNDFQKGDIAEGYSVSREKKESFPLTVTSAQKNPTAFYLCASSSPPGLAGHGELFFGEGSRLTVL.

This rearrangement joins TRBV15 to TRBJ2-1; 9 nucleotides align to TRBD1. V lost 3 bases, J lost 5 bases, and 11 bases stayed unmatched. The germline CDR1 and CDR2 sequences are LNHNV and YYDKDF (reference sequence). The CDR3 sequence is 17 residues long. CDR3 nucleotides: TGTGCCACCAGCAGGACTAATACAGGGGGCGGGGACAATGAGCAGTTCTTC. Encoded protein: CATSRTNTGGGDNEQFF.

The chain recombines TRBV27 with TRBJ2-7, with 8 bases aligning to TRBD2. CDR1 is MNHEY and CDR2 is SMNVEV in the germline V gene (reference sequence). CDR3 size: 13 residues. J gave up 4 bases and V 8 bases, and 7 bases lay outside the gene matches. The CDR3 spells CASSREGHYEQYF. CDR3 DNA sequence: TGTGCCAGCTCCCGGGAGGGCCATTACGAGCAGTACTTC.

This clone was seen only a few times. This chain uses TRBV2 with TRBJ2-7, with 9 bases fitting TRBD1. Germline-derived CDR1 and CDR2 are SNHLY and FYNNEI. The CDR3 is 15 amino acids. V shed 3 bases and J 1 base; nucleotides not matched to a gene: 4. The CDR3 sequence is CASSDPGQGSYEQYF. DNA of the CDR3: TGTGCCAGCAGTGACCCGGGACAGGGTTCCTACGAGCAGTACTTC.

The V gene is TRBV27, the J gene TRBJ2-7, with 10 nucleotides matching TRBD2. There are 15 residues in the CDR3. The trim removed 5 bases at V and 4 bases at J, leaving 8 bases unmatched. Germline lookup yields CDR1 MNHEY and CDR2 SMNVEV (reference sequence). CDR3 sequence (DNA): TGTGCCAGCAGTCGTCTAGCGGGAGACGTGTACGAGCAGTACTTC. Its protein product is CASSRLAGDVYEQYF.

This clone was counted a few times. The V gene is TRBV19, the J gene TRBJ2-2; D possibly matches TRBD1 or TRBD2 (5 bases each). The CDR3 extends over 16 amino acids. Germline V lookup: CDR1 LNHDA, CDR2 SQIVND (reference sequence). Trimming shortened V by 1 base and J by 9 bases, and 18 bases separated the two germline ends. The chain's CDR3 is CASSIGRDPPGRELFF. DNA for the CDR3: TGTGCCAGTAGTATAGGCCGGGACCCCCCCGGGCGGGAGCTGTTTTTT.

The chain has TRBV6-5 and TRBJ2-7, with 12 bases aligning to TRBD2. This CDR3 region has 15 residues. The J segment lost 6 bases and the V segment lost 6 bases, leaving 9 bases of the junction unmatched. The germline V gene has CDR1 MNHEY and CDR2 SVGAGI. The CDR3 loop reads CASSQRLAGAGEQYF. CDR3 in DNA: TGTGCCAGCAGCCAGAGACTAGCGGGAGCAGGCGAGCAGTACTTC.

The chain couples TRBV5-4 to TRBJ2-1, with D possibly being TRBD1 (5 bases). V was shortened by 3 bases and J by 3 bases, with 7 bases between the two germline ends. Germline V CDR1 and CDR2: SGHNT, YYREEE (reference sequence). The CDR3 is 13 amino acids. CDR3 in DNA: TGTGCCAGCAGCTCCACAGGCTACAATGAGCAGTTCTTC. The encoded protein is CASSSTGYNEQFF.

The chain recombines TRBV19 with TRBJ2-2; D is unresolved. The CDR3 sequence is 14 residues long. Looked up from germline, CDR1 is LNHDA and CDR2 is SQIVND (reference sequence). V lost 4 bases and J 3 bases, leaving 9 bases between the germline ends. CDR3 DNA sequence: TGTGCCAGTAGTACAACAGCATACACCGGGGAGCTGTTTTTT. Residues: CASSTTAYTGELFF.

V and J are TRBV29-1 and TRBJ1-1; possible D gene TRBD1, 6 bases. CDR1 SQVTM and CDR2 ANQGSEA come from the germline V gene. The V end was cut by 2 bases, the J end by 2 bases, with 9 bases between. The CDR3 extends over 13 amino acids. CDR3 amino acids: CSVERGGNTEAFF. The CDR3 nucleotides are TGCAGCGTTGAAAGGGGGGGTAACACTGAAGCTTTCTTT.

This chain joins TRBV29-1 and TRBJ2-5, with 12 bases matching TRBD2. CDR3 length equals 15 residues. V shed 4 bases, J shed 3 bases, and the junction held 6 bases outside the gene matches. CDR1 is SQVTM, CDR2 ANQGSEA, per germline. In DNA form, the CDR3 reads TGCAGCGTTGGGAAGAGGACTAGCGGGGAAGAGACCCAGTACTTC. Amino acids: CSVGKRTSGEETQYF.